The present entry profiles one T cell receptor (beta chain) with its context. Its antigen remains unknown. The data were obtained in a study of vaccination and CD4 T cells after COVID-19. Sequenced with the Oncomine TCR Beta short-read assay was DNA taken from cultured CD4+ T cells. TCRdb used MiXCR to reprocess the PCR reads, holding one entry per CDR3 protein. The table includes 10,000 to 11,000 distinct CDR3 sequences, 25% detected once. The treatment is: approximately nine-day PBMC culture with coronavirus spike peptide pools or control peptides (ViraFEST assay). PBMC cultures, at approximately 2 million cells per well, received 8 to 10 IU/ml IL-2 and around 9.6 ug/ml peptide pools. The V and J ends lost 4 bases and 2 bases respectively, with 11 bases between them. The CDR3 has 14 amino acids. The germline CDR1 and CDR2 sequences are ENHRY and SYGVKD.

The source of this sequence is a human donor who had recovered from COVID-19. The material sequenced was CD4+ T cells from blood, cultured in vitro, taken after SARS-CoV-2 vaccination. The chain links TRBV10-3 to TRBJ2-5; D gene unclear. The CDR3 spells CAISAGDRQETQYF. DNA of the CDR3: TGTGCCATCAGTGCTGGGGATAGACAAGAGACCCAGTACTTC.